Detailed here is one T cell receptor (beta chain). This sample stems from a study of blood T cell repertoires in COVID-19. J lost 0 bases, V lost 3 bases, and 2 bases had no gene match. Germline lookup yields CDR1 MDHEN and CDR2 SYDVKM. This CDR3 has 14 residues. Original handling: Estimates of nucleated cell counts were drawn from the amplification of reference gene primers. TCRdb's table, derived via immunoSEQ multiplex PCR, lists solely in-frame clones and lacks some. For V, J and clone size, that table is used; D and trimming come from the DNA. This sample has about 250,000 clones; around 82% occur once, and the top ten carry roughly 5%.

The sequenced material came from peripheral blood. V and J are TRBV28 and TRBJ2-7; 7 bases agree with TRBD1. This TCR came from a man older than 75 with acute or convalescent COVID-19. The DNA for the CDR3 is TGTGCCAGCAGTTTTCAGGGGGTCTCCTACGAGCAGTACTTC. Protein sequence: CASSFQGVSYEQYF.